The present T cell receptor beta chain was sequenced within a study of blood T cell repertoires in COVID-19. CDR3 length equals 15 residues. V gave up 4 bases and J gave up 6 bases; unmatched junction bases: 6. Germline V gene sequence: CDR1 SNHLY, CDR2 FYNNEI. This table comes from immunoSEQ multiplex PCR, and its TCRdb copy is limited to in-frame clones, with some not included. The sample includes approximately 49,000 clones, 81% of them seen just once. The source is a woman of 80 years or more with COVID-19, enrolled during active disease. The sequencing input was peripheral blood. The rearrangement links TRBV2 to TRBJ1-5, with 10 bases that match TRBD1. The CDR3: CASSGDRGYGQPQHF. The DNA of the CDR3 is TGTGCCAGCAGTGGGGACAGGGGTTATGGTCAGCCCCAGCATTTT.